The 27 T cell receptor beta chains given below trace back to one sample, sequenced in a study of blood T cell repertoires in COVID-19. Assay: immunoSEQ multiplex PCR; the TCRdb copy retains only in-frame clones and omits some. The data hold 250,000 or so clones, with around nine tenths observed a single time. Specimen: peripheral blood. All receptors derive from a man aged 18 to 29 with active or convalescent COVID-19.

This clone was counted once. The CDR3 DNA reads as TGCGCCAGCAGCCAAGATCCCAGGACAGACAGGAACACTGAAGCTTTCTTT. Its protein is CASSQDPRTDRNTEAFF. This chain joins TRBV4-3 and TRBJ1-1, with a tentative D call TRBD1 (6 bases). From germline, CDR1 is LGHNA and CDR2 YSLEER. V lost 0 bases and J 1 base, leaving 15 bases between the germline ends. CDR3 size: 17 residues.

The chain is built from TRBV6-2 or TRBV6-3 and TRBJ2-7, with D perhaps TRBD2 (5 bases). The CDR3 totals 16 residues. Looked up from germline, CDR1 is MNHEY and CDR2 is SVGEGT. Trimming took 0 bases from V and 0 from J, leaving 12 bases between them. The CDR3 coding sequence is TGTGCCAGCAGTTACTCGGGTAGCGTAAGCTCCTACGAGCAGTACTTC. Protein product: CASSYSGSVSSYEQYF.

V usage is TRBV20-1 and J usage is TRBJ2-1; TRBD1 matches at 7 bases. This CDR3 comprises 9 residues. Losses at the gene ends were 6 bases for V and 14 bases for J; bases not matched to a gene: 4. The germline V gene has CDR1 DFQATT and CDR2 SNEGSKA (reference sequence). CDR3 in DNA: TGCAGTGCCCCAGGGACAGAGTTCTTC. The encoded protein is CSAPGTEFF.

The chain carries TRBV27 and TRBJ1-3, with D unclear. V shed 0 bases and J shed 3 bases, with 12 bases lying between them. The CDR3 runs to 16 residues. The germline gives CDR1 MNHEY, CDR2 SMNVEV (reference sequence). The DNA for the CDR3 is TGTGCCAGCAGTTTATCGTTAGAGGGAAATGGAAACACCATATATTTT. Amino acids: CASSLSLEGNGNTIYF.

The chain joins TRBV7-9 to TRBJ1-6; possible D gene TRBD1, 5 bases. From germline, CDR1 is SEHNR and CDR2 FQNEAQ (reference sequence). This CDR3 comprises 15 residues. Trimming took off 5 bases at V and 5 bases at J, with 13 bases between the two ends. CDR3 in amino acids: CASSRIGTDNSPLHF. CDR3 bases: TGTGCCAGCAGCCGTATAGGGACTGATAATTCACCCCTCCACTTT.

This clone was seen only once. The chain joins TRBV28 to TRBJ2-7; the D is unclear. Trimming shortened V by 6 bases and J by 7 bases, and 10 bases separated the two germline ends. This CDR3 comprises 11 residues. Germline lookup yields CDR1 MDHEN and CDR2 SYDVKM. The CDR3 spells CASSQTPEQYF. The CDR3 bases are TGTGCCAGCAGCCAGACTCCTGAGCAGTACTTC.

CDR3 region: CASSFGDSGNTIYF. Written as DNA, the CDR3 is TGTGCCAGCAGTTTTGGAGACTCTGGAAACACCATATATTTT. This chain uses TRBV28 with TRBJ1-3; no reliable D call. In germline, CDR1 is MDHEN, CDR2 SYDVKM. Trimming pared 3 bases from V and 0 bases from J, leaving 6 bases between. The CDR3 extends over 14 amino acids.

This sequence joins TRBV6-2 or TRBV6-3 and TRBJ2-1, with TRBD1 matching 7 bases. V trimming: 0 bases; J trimming: 8 bases; junction bases outside the gene matches: 13. Germline-derived CDR1 and CDR2 are MNHEY and SVGEGT. This CDR3 is built from 17 residues. CDR3 amino acids: CASSYSRDSGFVDEQFF. Here the CDR3 DNA reads TGTGCCAGCAGTTACTCGAGGGACAGCGGCTTTGTGGATGAGCAGTTCTTC.

The V call is TRBV5-4, the J call TRBJ2-5; no reliable D call. Germline V CDR1 and CDR2: SGHNT, YYREEE (reference sequence). The CDR3 length is 15 residues. V shed 4 bases and J shed 1 base, with 14 bases lying between them. CDR3 in DNA: TGTGCCAGCAGCCGCCCTTCCGGGTCCCAAGAGACCCAGTACTTC. Its protein product is CASSRPSGSQETQYF.

The rearrangement links TRBV20-1 to TRBJ2-3; weak D call: TRBD2 (7 bases). This CDR3 contains 15 residues. With 3 bases removed from V and 3 bases from J, the gap between germline ends came to 16 bases. Germline V lookup: CDR1 DFQATT, CDR2 SNEGSKA (reference sequence). CDR3 in DNA: TGCAGTGCTAGTAGGGGGGGGAGCTCTACAGATACGCAGTATTTT. This encodes CSASRGGSSTDTQYF.

The chain joins TRBV6-5 to TRBJ1-6; TRBD1 might be the D (6 bases). V shed 7 bases and J shed 9 bases, with 19 bases lying between them. From germline, CDR1 is MNHEY and CDR2 SVGAGI. This CDR3 contains 15 residues. CDR3 nucleotides: TGTGCCAGCACCCCCATTTCGGGGGGCGGTTCACCCCTCCACTTT. Amino acids: CASTPISGGGSPLHF.

This chain links TRBV7-6 with TRBJ1-1; tentatively, D is TRBD1 (5 bases). V was shortened by 4 bases and J by 1 base, with 10 bases between the two germline ends. Looked up from germline, CDR1 is SGHVS and CDR2 is FNYEAQ. The CDR3 sequence is 14 residues long. DNA of the CDR3: TGTGCCAGCAGCTCCCCTGACAGGAACACTGAAGCTTTCTTT. This gives the protein CASSSPDRNTEAFF.

This sequence joins TRBV9 and TRBJ2-7; perhaps TRBD1 as D (5 bases). The CDR3 totals 14 residues. From germline, CDR1 is SGDLS and CDR2 YYNGEE. V shed 4 bases and J shed 5 bases, with 16 bases lying between them. CDR3 in amino acids: CASSPWVGVHEQYF. CDR3 in DNA: TGTGCCAGCAGCCCCTGGGTAGGGGTCCACGAGCAGTACTTC.

The J gene is TRBJ1-2, the V gene TRBV20-1; perhaps TRBD1 as D (5 bases). Germline CDR1 is DFQATT and CDR2 is SNEGSKA (reference sequence). V lost 6 bases and J lost 3, with 8 bases in between. The CDR3 runs to 11 residues. CDR3 loop: CSASTDYGYTF. CDR3 DNA: TGCAGTGCGTCGACAGACTATGGCTACACCTTC.

The gene calls are TRBV3-1 (or the pseudogene TRBV3-2) and TRBJ1-3; TRBD1 aligns across 9 bases. J lost 6 bases, V lost 8 bases, and 5 bases had no gene match. This CDR3 region has 13 residues. Germline CDR1 LGHDT, CDR2 YNNKEL (reference sequence). In DNA, the CDR3 is TGTGCCAGCGGCACAGGGGGCCTAAACACCATATATTTT. Translating gives CASGTGGLNTIYF.

The rearrangement joins TRBV4-3 to TRBJ2-3, with D possibly TRBD1 on 6 matching bases. Trimming shortened V by 4 bases and J by 1 base, and 15 bases separated the two germline ends. The CDR3 has 16 residues. Germline V gene sequence: CDR1 LGHNA, CDR2 YSLEER. The CDR3 loop reads CASSPKGRGGTDTQYF. CDR3 DNA sequence: TGCGCCAGCAGCCCAAAGGGCAGGGGAGGCACAGATACGCAGTATTTT.

The CDR3 nucleotides are TGTGCCAGCAGTTTACCAGGGACAGACAGCTCCTACGAGCAGTACTTC. Amino acid sequence: CASSLPGTDSSYEQYF. V is TRBV28 and J is TRBJ2-7; 7 positions match TRBD1. This CDR3 has 16 amino acids. V lost 2 bases and J lost 0; bases outside the gene matches: 7. Germline values: CDR1 MDHEN, CDR2 SYDVKM.

This chain connects TRBV9 to TRBJ1-1; 7 nucleotides line up with TRBD1. The V gene's germline CDR1 is SGDLS and CDR2 YYNGEE. The ends lost 4 bases at V and 1 base at J; junction bases unmatched: 4. The CDR3 is 14 amino acids. CDR3 DNA sequence: TGTGCCAGCAGCCCGACAGGGCCGAACACTGAAGCTTTCTTT. It is translated as CASSPTGPNTEAFF. Complete variable domain (other parts from reference TRBV9 and TRBJ1-1): DSGVTQTPKHLITATGQRVTLRCSPRSGDLSVYWYQQSLDQGLQFLIQYYNGEERAKGNILERFSAQQFPDLHSELNLSSLELGDSALYFCASSPTGPNTEAFFGQGTRLTVV.

The chain combines TRBV28 with TRBJ2-3; no definite D call. Trimming removed 4 bases at V and 2 bases at J, with 13 bases between. This CDR3 is 15 amino acids long. Germline CDR1 and CDR2: MDHEN and SYDVKM. CDR3 loop: CASSSAARNTDTQYF. As DNA, the CDR3 is TGTGCCAGCAGTTCCGCGGCGAGGAACACAGATACGCAGTATTTT.

The chain joins TRBV3-1 (or the pseudogene TRBV3-2) to TRBJ2-5, with 7 bases that match TRBD2. The CDR3 totals 13 residues. Germline assignment: CDR1 LGHDT and CDR2 YNNKEL (reference sequence). Losses at the gene ends were 7 bases for V and 2 bases for J; bases not matched to a gene: 4. The CDR3 DNA sequence: TGTGCCAGCAACCGGGGGGTTCAAGAGACCCAGTACTTC. Residues: CASNRGVQETQYF.

This clone has only one observation. This chain connects TRBV7-2 to TRBJ1-1; TRBD1 might be the D (6 bases). The V and J ends lost 0 bases and 1 base respectively, with 12 bases between them. Germline CDR1 is SGHTA and CDR2 is FQGNSA. This CDR3 has 16 residues. Written as DNA, the CDR3 is TGTGCCAGCAGCTTAGCGGCAGGGGCTCGGAACACTGAAGCTTTCTTT. This encodes CASSLAAGARNTEAFF.

This clone was detected once. This chain uses TRBV6-5 with TRBJ2-1; 11 bases map to TRBD2. This CDR3 has 15 amino acids. Germline CDR1 is MNHEY and CDR2 is SVGAGI. V shed 6 bases, J shed 10 bases, and the junction held 11 bases outside the gene matches. CDR3 residues: CASRIIAGGQGEQFF. The CDR3 DNA sequence: TGTGCCAGCAGGATAATAGCGGGAGGGCAGGGCGAGCAGTTCTTC.

V and J are TRBV4-3 and TRBJ2-2; 8 bases align to TRBD1. CDR3 length equals 15 residues. With 3 bases clipped from V and 4 bases from J, the junction kept 4 bases outside the gene matches. Germline loops: CDR1 LGHNA, CDR2 YSLEER. The CDR3 spells CASSHTGTGTGELFF. The CDR3 nucleotides are TGCGCCAGCAGCCACACCGGGACAGGCACCGGGGAGCTGTTTTTT.

The J gene is TRBJ1-2, the V gene TRBV5-1; no firm D call. Germline V gene data show CDR1 as SGHRS and CDR2 as YFSETQ. The CDR3 contains 14 residues. V lost 2 bases and J 6 bases, leaving 14 bases between the germline ends. The CDR3 region is CASSFGPGSDGYTF. The CDR3 bases are TGCGCCAGCAGCTTTGGGCCGGGGAGCGATGGCTACACCTTC.

J is TRBJ2-1 and V is TRBV7-6; TRBD1 matches at 8 bases. Germline assignment: CDR1 SGHVS and CDR2 FNYEAQ. This CDR3 is built from 17 residues. V was clipped by 3 bases and J by 3 bases; unmatched bases: 10. CDR3 sequence (DNA): TGTGCCAGCAGCTTTAGAGGAGAGGGACAGGTCTACAATGAGCAGTTCTTC. It translates to CASSFRGEGQVYNEQFF.

This chain links TRBV30 with TRBJ2-5; no clear D gene. V lost 2 bases and J lost 4, with 5 bases in between. The CDR3 covers 11 residues. Germline loops: CDR1 GTSNPN, CDR2 SVGIG (reference sequence). The DNA for the CDR3 is TGTGCCTGGAGTTACGGAGAGACCCAGTACTTC. As protein: CAWSYGETQYF.

The V gene is TRBV20-1, the J gene TRBJ2-7, with TRBD2 matching over 9 bases. J gave up 4 bases and V 3 bases, and 7 bases lay outside the gene matches. Germline V lookup: CDR1 DFQATT, CDR2 SNEGSKA (reference sequence). The CDR3 loop spans 14 amino acids. The CDR3 loop is CSASIAGEYYEQYF. In DNA form, the CDR3 reads TGCAGTGCTAGTATAGCGGGAGAGTATTACGAGCAGTACTTC.